These 7 T cell receptor beta chains were sequenced from one sample in a study of T-cell memory formation after mild COVID-19. TCRdb called the 5' RACE reads again in MiXCR, with one record for every CDR3 protein. The sample has 300,000 to 400,000 distinct CDR3 sequences, roughly an eighth seen once. The sequencing sample was made of PBMCs or a T cell subset sorted from them (not recorded which). All receptors derive from a young man who had mild COVID-19 (a few samples of this study predate the infection). Cell type and time point are not known.

CDR3 protein: CASSPPETVGIAGNTIYF. The DNA of the CDR3 is TGTGCCAGCAGCCCCCCCGAGACCGTGGGGATTGCTGGAAACACCATATATTTT. The rearrangement uses TRBV7-2 and TRBJ1-3; D remains ambiguous. Germline V gene sequence: CDR1 SGHTA, CDR2 FQGNSA. This CDR3 has 18 residues. V was shortened by 5 bases and J by 2 bases, with 22 bases between the two germline ends.

The chain combines TRBV27 with TRBJ2-7; D is undetermined. V was cut by 0 bases and J by 3 bases, with 12 bases left in between. This CDR3 has 15 amino acids. Looked up from germline, CDR1 is MNHEY and CDR2 is SMNVEV (reference sequence). The CDR3 region has the DNA TGTGCCAGCAGTTTATCGCGCGAGAATTACTACGAGCAGTACTTC. Residues: CASSLSRENYYEQYF.

The rearrangement joins TRBV11-2 to TRBJ2-3; 13 bases map to TRBD2. Trimming removed 4 bases from V and 1 base from J; junction bases left unmatched: 2. Looked up from germline, CDR1 is SGHAT and CDR2 is FQNNGV. This CDR3 spans 16 amino acids. The CDR3 DNA reads as TGTGCCAGCAGCTCCGGACTAGCGGGGGGCACAGATACGCAGTATTTT. Encoded protein: CASSSGLAGGTDTQYF. Supplemented by reference TRBV11-2 and TRBJ2-3, the full variable domain reads EAGVAQSPRYKIIEKRQSVAFWCNPISGHATLYWYQQILGQGPKLLIQFQNNGVVDDSQLPKDRFSAERLKGVDSTLKIQPAKLEDSAVYLCASSSGLAGGTDTQYFGPGTRLTVL.

The chain has TRBV7-9 and TRBJ2-5, with a possible D match to TRBD2 (5 bases). The CDR3 length is 13 residues. Germline loops: CDR1 SEHNR, CDR2 FQNEAQ (reference sequence). Trimming shortened V by 7 bases and J by 6 bases, and 15 bases separated the two germline ends. This chain's CDR3 is CASILPGSQTQYF. The CDR3, as DNA: TGTGCCAGCATTCTCCCGGGGTCCCAGACCCAGTACTTC.

This chain links TRBV7-2 with TRBJ1-5; D is uncertain. V lost 8 bases to trimming and J lost 4 bases, with 12 bases between them. Germline V gene lookup returns CDR1 SGHTA and CDR2 FQGNSA. This CDR3 has 13 residues. CDR3 DNA sequence: TGTGCCAGCGGGCACTATGGGAATCAGCCCCAGCATTTT. This encodes CASGHYGNQPQHF.

The rearrangement joins TRBV9 to TRBJ2-1; D uncertain. The germline CDR1 and CDR2 sequences are SGDLS and YYNGEE. The germline V and J ends were trimmed by 5 bases and 6 bases, with 9 bases remaining between them. This CDR3 has 12 residues. The CDR3 DNA follows: TGTGCCAGCAGTGTCTTACCCAATGAGCAGTTCTTC. Its translation is CASSVLPNEQFF.

This chain joins TRBV12-3 or TRBV12-4 and TRBJ1-5; 11 bases are a match to TRBD1. J lost 5 bases, V lost 5 bases, and 8 bases had no gene match. This CDR3 has 16 residues. The CDR3 DNA is TGTGCCAGCAGTACGTCCCGGGACAGGGGGGATCAGCCCCAGCATTTT. Translating it yields CASSTSRDRGDQPQHF.